This TCR beta chain derives from a study of cytotoxic CD8 clonotypes in ibrutinib-treated CLL. On the study more broadly: Approximately ten relapsed/refractory, about 14 treatment-naive; under 18 IGHV unmutated.

Clones were read by immunoSEQ multiplex PCR, and TCRdb kept only the in-frame ones, dropping some. The sample consists of roughly 100,000 clones, about 78% of them appearing once. Points on this clone: What it binds is unknown.

Regarding the study as a whole: Baseline clonality, higher than in age-matched healthy donors, tracked circulating CD8+ T-cell counts.

The CDR3 consists of 17 residues. Germline loops: CDR1 GTSNPN, CDR2 SVGIG (reference sequence). The V and J ends lost 0 bases and 0 bases respectively, with 15 bases between them. The origin of this receptor is a human donor with chronic lymphocytic leukemia. The sequencing used PBMCs, collected after 12 months of ibrutinib treatment. V and J are TRBV30 and TRBJ2-1; D call uncertain. The CDR3 region is CAWSVSRTGDSYNEQFF. The CDR3 DNA is TGTGCCTGGAGTGTATCCCGAACGGGCGACTCCTACAATGAGCAGTTCTTC.